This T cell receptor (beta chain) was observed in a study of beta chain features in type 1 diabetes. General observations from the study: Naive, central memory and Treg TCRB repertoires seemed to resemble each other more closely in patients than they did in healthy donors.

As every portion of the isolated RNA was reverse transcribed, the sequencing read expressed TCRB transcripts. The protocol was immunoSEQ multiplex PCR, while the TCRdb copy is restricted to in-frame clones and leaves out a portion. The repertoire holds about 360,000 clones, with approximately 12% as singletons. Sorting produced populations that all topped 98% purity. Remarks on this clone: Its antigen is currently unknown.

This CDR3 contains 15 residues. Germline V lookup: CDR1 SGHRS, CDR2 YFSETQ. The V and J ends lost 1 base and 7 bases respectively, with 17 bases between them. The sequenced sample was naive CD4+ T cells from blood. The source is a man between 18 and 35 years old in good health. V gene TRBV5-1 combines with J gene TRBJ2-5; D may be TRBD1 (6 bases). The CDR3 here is CASSLRTASRATQYF. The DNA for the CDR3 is TGCGCCAGCAGCTTGAGGACAGCCAGTAGAGCGACCCAGTACTTC.